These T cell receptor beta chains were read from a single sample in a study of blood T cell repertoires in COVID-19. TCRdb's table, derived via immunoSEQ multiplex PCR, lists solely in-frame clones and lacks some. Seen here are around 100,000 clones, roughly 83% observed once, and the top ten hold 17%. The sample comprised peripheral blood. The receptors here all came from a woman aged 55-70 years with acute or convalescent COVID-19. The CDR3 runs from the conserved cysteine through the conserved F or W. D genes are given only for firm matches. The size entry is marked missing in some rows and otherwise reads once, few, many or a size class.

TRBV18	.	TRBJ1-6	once	TGTGCCAGCTCTCCGGCGACAGGAAGCTCCTATAATTCACCCCTCCACTTT	CASSPATGSSYNSPLHF
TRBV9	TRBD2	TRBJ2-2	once	TGTGCCAGCAGCGTCTTGGCGGGGGACACCGGGGAGCTGTTTTTT	CASSVLAGDTGELFF
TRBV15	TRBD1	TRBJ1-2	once	TGTGCCACCAGCACTAACTTGAGGGACAGCTATGGCTACACCTTC	CATSTNLRDSYGYTF
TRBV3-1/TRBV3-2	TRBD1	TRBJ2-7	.	TGTGCCAGCAGCCAGGGACAGGCCTTCTCCTACGAGCAGTACTTC	CASSQGQAFSYEQYF
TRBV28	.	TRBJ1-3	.	TGTGCCAGCAGTTTAGCGTTAAGCTCTGGAAACACCATATATTTT	CASSLALSSGNTIYF
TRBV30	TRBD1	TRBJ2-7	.	TGTGCCTGGAGTAGGGCAGGGGGAACGTACGAGCAGTACTTC	CAWSRAGGTYEQYF
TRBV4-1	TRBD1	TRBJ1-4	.	TGCGCCAGCAGCCAAACCGGGACAGGGGGCGCAACTAATGAAAAACTGTTTTTT	CASSQTGTGGATNEKLFF
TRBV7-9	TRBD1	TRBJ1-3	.	TGTGCCAGCAGCGGGACAGTAGGTAGAAACACCATATATTTT	CASSGTVGRNTIYF
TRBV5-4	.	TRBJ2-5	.	TGTGCCAGCAGCCGGGCTGGGCCGGGGGAGACCCAGTACTTC	CASSRAGPGETQYF
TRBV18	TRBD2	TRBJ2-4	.	TGTGCCAGCTCACCAGCGGGGGGGAAAAACATTCAGTACTTC	CASSPAGGKNIQYF
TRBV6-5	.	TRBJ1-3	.	TGTGCCAGCAGCGACCCGGGAGGGTTTGGAAACACCATATATTTT	CASSDPGGFGNTIYF
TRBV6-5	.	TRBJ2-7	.	TGTGCCAGCAGTTACACAGGGACCGAGCAGTACTTC	CASSYTGTEQYF
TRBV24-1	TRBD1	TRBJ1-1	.	TGTGCCACCAGTGAGTCAGGGACAGGGGGGGTAGCTTTCTTT	CATSESGTGGVAFF
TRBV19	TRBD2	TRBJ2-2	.	TGTGCCAGTAGTTCGGCCGGGGGGAGGGCCGGGGAGCTGTTTTTT	CASSSAGGRAGELFF
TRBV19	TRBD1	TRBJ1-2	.	TGTGCCAGTAGTGTTACGGGACAGGGGGCTATCGTCCGTGGCTACACCTTC	CASSVTGQGAIVRGYTF
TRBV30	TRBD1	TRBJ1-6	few	TGTGCCTGGACCCGACAGGGGGTGAATTCACCCCTCCACTTT	CAWTRQGVNSPLHF
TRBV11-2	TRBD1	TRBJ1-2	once	TGTGCCAGCGGACATTACAGGGGACCCTATGGCTACACCTTC	CASGHYRGPYGYTF
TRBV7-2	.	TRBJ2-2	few	TGTGCCAGCAGCTCTGGGGCCACCAATGGGGAGCTGTTTTTT	CASSSGATNGELFF
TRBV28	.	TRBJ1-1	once	TGTGCCAGCAGTTTGACGGGGCGGGGACCGAACACTGAAGCTTTCTTT	CASSLTGRGPNTEAFF
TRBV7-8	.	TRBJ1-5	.	TGTGCCAGCAGCGTAGGGACAAGCAATCAGCCCCAGCATTTT	CASSVGTSNQPQHF
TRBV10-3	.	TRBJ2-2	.	TGTGCCAGCGGGACAGCCACCGGGGAGCTGTTTTTT	CASGTATGELFF
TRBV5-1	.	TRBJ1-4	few	TGCGCCAGCAGCTTGGAACGCCAGGGGAGAGGAAAACTGTTTTTT	CASSLERQGRGKLFF
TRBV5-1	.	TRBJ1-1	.	TGCGCCAGCAGCTTCCAGTATCTTAACACTGAAGCTTTCTTT	CASSFQYLNTEAFF
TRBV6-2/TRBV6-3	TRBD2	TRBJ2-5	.	TGTGCCAGCAGTCCGGCCACTAGCGGGGGGCAAGAGACCCAGTACTTC	CASSPATSGGQETQYF
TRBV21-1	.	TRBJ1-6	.	TGTGCCAGCAGCAATGACAGGGTTCATAATTCACCCCTCCACTTT	CASSNDRVHNSPLHF